The clone carrying this T cell receptor (beta chain) was detected ten times or more. V lost 0 bases to trimming and J lost 9 bases, with 15 bases between them. The length of the CDR3 is 14 residues. The V gene's germline CDR1 is SQVTM and CDR2 ANQGSEA. This sample was taken from a study of CD8 T cells in ankylosing spondylitis. Quantitative 5'-RACE was performed with molecular barcodes, and it yielded the TCR beta libraries. TCRdb re-derived calls from the 5' RACE reads in MiXCR, one entry per CDR3 protein. This sample carries approximately 100,000 distinct CDR3 sequences, roughly 8.3% of them seen once, and the ten largest clones take 9.9%.

The chain joins TRBV29-1 to TRBJ2-1; D not resolved. The sequencing sample was made of blood, either unsorted or a sorted T cell fraction (not recorded which). This sequence was found in a male donor with ankylosing spondylitis or in good health (not recorded which). The CDR3 DNA sequence: TGCAGCGTTGAAGATTTCCTGGGGTCTAGTGAGCAGTTCTTC. This gives the protein CSVEDFLGSSEQFF.